Each of the 12 T cell receptor beta chains below was sequenced from the same sample in a study of T cell responses to AZD1222 COVID-19 vaccine. The method was immunoSEQ multiplex PCR; TCRdb's version includes in-frame clones alone and lacks a portion of them. The table shows about 110,000 clones, with approximately 85% occurring only once. The sequencing here drew on peripheral blood, taken on day 0 of AZD1222 vaccination. These receptors all stem from an adult in good health.

In its sample, this clone was seen a few times. The rearrangement joins TRBV27 to TRBJ2-3, with TRBD2 matching 10 bases. The ends lost 3 bases at V and 2 bases at J; junction bases unmatched: 5. Germline CDR1 is MNHEY and CDR2 is SMNVEV (reference sequence). The CDR3 extends over 16 amino acids. This CDR3 is CASSLGGLAVTDTQYF. The CDR3 DNA sequence: TGTGCCAGCAGTTTGGGAGGACTAGCGGTCACAGATACGCAGTATTTT.

The V gene is TRBV5-4, the J gene TRBJ2-7, with TRBD2 identical over 12 bases. The germline V gene has CDR1 SGHNT and CDR2 YYREEE (reference sequence). The CDR3 consists of 17 residues. The J segment lost 5 bases and the V segment lost 0 bases, leaving 9 bases of the junction unmatched. The CDR3, as DNA: TGTGCCAGCAGCTTGGCGGCTAGCGGGAGGGCAGAGGACGAGCAGTACTTC. Its translation: CASSLAASGRAEDEQYF.

The V gene is TRBV23-1, the J gene TRBJ2-7; 10 positions match TRBD1. TRBV23-1 is noted as an ORF with a role that remains uncertain. The CDR3 extends over 14 amino acids. The V segment lost 8 bases and the J segment 2 bases; nucleotides outside the gene matches: 6. The CDR3 protein is CASPTGTGAYEQYF. The CDR3 DNA sequence: TGCGCCAGCCCAACCGGGACAGGGGCCTACGAGCAGTACTTC.

This clone was found once. The V gene is TRBV11-3, the J gene TRBJ2-7, with a weak D call TRBD2 (5 bases). The CDR3 extends over 13 amino acids. CDR1 SGHNT and CDR2 YENEEA come from the germline V gene. Trimming shortened V by 5 bases and J by 2 bases, and 10 bases separated the two germline ends. In DNA, the CDR3 is TGTGCCAGCAGCCGCGGACTGGCCTACGAGCAGTACTTC. The encoded protein is CASSRGLAYEQYF.

There are a few counts of this clone. The CDR3 spells CASSQRTGGGNTIYF. CDR3 DNA: TGTGCCAGCAGCCAACGGACAGGGGGAGGAAACACCATATATTTT. The chain employs TRBV7-6 and TRBJ1-3; TRBD1 aligns across 10 bases. The CDR3 consists of 15 residues. V shed 5 bases and J 4 bases; nucleotides not matched to a gene: 5. Germline CDR1 and CDR2: SGHVS and FNYEAQ.

V and J are TRBV5-3 and TRBJ1-1; D is undetermined. TRBV5-3 is an ORF, and what it does is uncertain. The CDR3 has 17 amino acids. V was cut by 0 bases and J by 0 bases, with 15 bases left in between. In DNA, the CDR3 is TGTGCCAGAAGCTTGGGACCGCCCTTTCTTATGAACACTGAAGCTTTCTTT. Encoded protein: CARSLGPPFLMNTEAFF.

This clone was observed a handful of times. The CDR3 region is CASSLLVSGRNHEQFF. Here the CDR3 DNA reads TGTGCCAGCAGTCTTTTAGTTAGCGGGAGAAACCATGAGCAGTTCTTC. The chain links TRBV27 to TRBJ2-1, with 9 bases aligning to TRBD2. Germline loops: CDR1 MNHEY, CDR2 SMNVEV (reference sequence). The CDR3 has 16 residues. Trimming took 5 bases from V and 8 from J; bases not matched to a gene: 13.

The chain links TRBV5-1 to TRBJ2-3; 10 bases map to TRBD2. This CDR3 has 17 residues. Losses at the gene ends were 0 bases for V and 5 bases for J; bases not matched to a gene: 9. Germline V gene sequence: CDR1 SGHRS, CDR2 YFSETQ. The DNA of the CDR3 is TGCGCCAGCAGCTTGGCCAATATAGCGGGAGGATTAGATACGCAGTATTTT. Its translation: CASSLANIAGGLDTQYF.

The V gene is TRBV6-5, the J gene TRBJ1-3, with D tentatively TRBD1 (5 bases). The CDR3 contains 15 residues. The germline V gene has CDR1 MNHEY and CDR2 SVGAGI. Trimming cost V 8 bases and J 4 bases, with 18 bases left between them. The CDR3 loop is CASPRGVGEGNTIYF. As DNA, the CDR3 is TGTGCCAGCCCTCGGGGGGTCGGGGAGGGAAACACCATATATTTT.

This clone appeared a few times. The chain employs TRBV3-1 (or the pseudogene TRBV3-2) and TRBJ1-1, with no clear D. V gave up 0 bases and J gave up 1 base, with 6 bases separating them. The germline V gene encodes CDR1 LGHDT and CDR2 YNNKEL (reference sequence). The length of the CDR3 is 14 residues. CDR3 nucleotide sequence: TGTGCCAGCAGCCAAGATACACGGAACACTGAAGCTTTCTTT. Translating it yields CASSQDTRNTEAFF.

The chain recombines TRBV6-2 or TRBV6-3 with TRBJ2-6, with D possibly being TRBD1 (6 bases). The germline V gene has CDR1 MNHEY and CDR2 SVGEGT. The CDR3 loop spans 16 amino acids. Trimming removed 6 bases at V and 1 base at J, with 13 bases between. The CDR3 loop is CASSWTASSGANVLTF. The CDR3, as DNA: TGTGCCAGCAGCTGGACAGCGTCATCTGGGGCCAACGTCCTGACTTTC.

The genes are TRBV5-1 and TRBJ1-4; D ambiguous. The CDR3 consists of 15 residues. Trimming took off 0 bases at V and 7 bases at J, with 13 bases between the two ends. Germline V gene sequence: CDR1 SGHRS, CDR2 YFSETQ. DNA of the CDR3: TGCGCCAGCAGCTTGGGCGGTGATTGGGTTGAAAAACTGTTTTTT. Translation gives CASSLGGDWVEKLFF. Full variable domain (remainder filled in from reference TRBV5-1 and TRBJ1-4): KAGVTQTPRYLIKTRGQQVTLSCSPISGHRSVSWYQQTPGQGLQFLFEYFSETQRNKGNFPGRFSGRQFSNSRSEMNVSTLELGDSALYLCASSLGGDWVEKLFFGSGTQLSVL.